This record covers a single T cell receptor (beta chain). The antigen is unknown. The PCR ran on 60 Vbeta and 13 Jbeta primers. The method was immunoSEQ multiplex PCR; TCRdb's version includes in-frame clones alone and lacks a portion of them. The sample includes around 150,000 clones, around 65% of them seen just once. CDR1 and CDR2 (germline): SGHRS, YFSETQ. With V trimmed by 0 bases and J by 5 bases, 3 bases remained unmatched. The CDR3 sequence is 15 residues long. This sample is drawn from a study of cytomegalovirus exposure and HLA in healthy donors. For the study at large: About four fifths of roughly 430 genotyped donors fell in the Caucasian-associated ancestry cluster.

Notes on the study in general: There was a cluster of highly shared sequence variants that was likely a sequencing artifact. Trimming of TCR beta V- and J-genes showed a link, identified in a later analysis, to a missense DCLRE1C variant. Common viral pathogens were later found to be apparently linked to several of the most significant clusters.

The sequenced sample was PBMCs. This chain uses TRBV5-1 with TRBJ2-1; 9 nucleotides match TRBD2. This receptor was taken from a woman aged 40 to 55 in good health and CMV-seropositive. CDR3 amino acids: CASSLEAGGNNEQFF. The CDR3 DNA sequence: TGCGCCAGCAGCTTGGAAGCGGGGGGCAACAATGAGCAGTTCTTC.